This T cell receptor beta chain was obtained from a study of Ad26.COV2.S vaccination and SARS-CoV-2 variants. Study overall: In the study, Ad26.COV2.S was injected intramuscularly once, or twice 56 days apart.

The CDR3 totals 16 residues. Germline values: CDR1 LGHNA, CDR2 YSLEER. The germline V and J ends were trimmed by 1 base and 8 bases, with 18 bases remaining between them. Using immunoSEQ multiplex PCR, the repertoire was profiled, and TCRdb retains in-frame clones only, with some absent. The table includes 300,000 to 350,000 clones, around 83% detected once. Treatment of the sample: some 19 received Ad26.COV2.S at low or high dose, single or two shots; 5 received placebo; per-sample allocation not given. Following the first vaccine or placebo injection, samples were taken on day 63. Wuhan-strain spike was delivered by a replication-incompetent Ad26 vector.

Specimen: peripheral blood, collected in a trial of Ad26.COV2.S vaccine versus placebo. The TCR comes from a person aged 18-65 years who received the Ad26.COV2.S COVID-19 vaccine or a placebo. The chain employs TRBV4-3 and TRBJ2-1, with D possibly TRBD2 on 7 matching bases. CDR3 in amino acids: CASSQGMTRGLDEQFF. CDR3 DNA sequence: TGCGCCAGCAGCCAAGGAATGACGCGGGGGCTAGATGAGCAGTTCTTC.